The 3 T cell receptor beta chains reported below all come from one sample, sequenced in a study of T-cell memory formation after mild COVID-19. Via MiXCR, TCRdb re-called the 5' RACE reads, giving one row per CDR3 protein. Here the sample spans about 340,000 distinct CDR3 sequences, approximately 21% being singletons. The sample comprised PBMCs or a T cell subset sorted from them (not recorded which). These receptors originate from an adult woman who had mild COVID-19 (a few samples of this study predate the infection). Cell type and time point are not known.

CDR3 loop: CAFRDRPYEQYF. CDR3 coding DNA: TGTGCCTTCCGGGACCGACCCTACGAGCAGTACTTC. The chain links TRBV30 to TRBJ2-7; D tentatively fits TRBD1 or TRBD2 (5 bases each). The CDR3 is made up of 12 amino acids. CDR1 is GTSNPN, CDR2 SVGIG, per germline (reference sequence). V was shortened by 7 bases and J by 2 bases, with 12 bases between the two germline ends.

The CDR3 nucleotides are TGCAGTGCTCGCGCCTACTGGGGATCTAGCGGGGGGACAGATACGCAGTATTTT. Amino acid sequence: CSARAYWGSSGGTDTQYF. The chain carries TRBV20-1 and TRBJ2-3, with 11 bases that match TRBD2. J gave up 3 bases and V 5 bases, and 16 bases lay outside the gene matches. The germline CDR1 and CDR2 sequences are DFQATT and SNEGSKA (reference sequence). CDR3 size: 18 residues.

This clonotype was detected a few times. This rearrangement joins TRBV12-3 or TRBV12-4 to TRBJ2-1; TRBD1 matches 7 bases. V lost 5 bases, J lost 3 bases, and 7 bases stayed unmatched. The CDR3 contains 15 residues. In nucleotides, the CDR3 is TGTGCCAGCAGTAAAACAGGGGATGTCTACAATGAGCAGTTCTTC. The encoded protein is CASSKTGDVYNEQFF.